These 30 T cell receptor beta chains originate from one sample sequenced in a study of blood T cells in healthy people across ages. Using a J-beta primer mix together with a sample-barcoded 5' primer, a second PCR was run for 7 to 11 cycles. TCRdb independently ran MiXCR on the 5' RACE reads; one entry per CDR3 protein. The sample lists a few hundred thousand distinct CDR3 sequences; roughly a quarter were seen once. This sample also appeared in a second study, on T cells of mothers and their children.

What was sequenced was blood. The origin of the receptors is a boy aged 2 to 9 in good health.

The chain links TRBV7-2 to TRBJ2-1, with 13 bases identical to TRBD2. This CDR3 comprises 18 residues. The V segment lost 1 base and the J segment 5 bases; nucleotides outside the gene matches: 8. The germline CDR1 and CDR2 sequences are SGHTA and FQGNSA. This chain's CDR3 is CASSLEGRGLAGHNEQFF. Here the CDR3 DNA reads TGTGCCAGCAGCTTAGAGGGTAGGGGACTAGCGGGACACAATGAGCAGTTCTTC.

The rearrangement uses TRBV18 and TRBJ2-3; D perhaps matches TRBD2 (5 bases). CDR1 and CDR2 (germline): KGHSH, LQKENI. Deletions cut 6 bases from V and 8 bases from J, with 15 bases between. The CDR3 is 13 amino acids. The CDR3 region is CASSLQEEGTQYF. The CDR3 coding sequence is TGTGCCAGCTCCCTCCAAGAAGAGGGTACGCAGTATTTT.

This chain uses TRBV18 with TRBJ1-1; maybe TRBD1 (6 bases). The CDR3 totals 13 residues. Germline V gene lookup returns CDR1 KGHSH and CDR2 LQKENI. The ends were cut back, 2 bases at V and 7 bases at J, with 11 bases in the middle. CDR3 sequence reads: CASSPSTGNEAFF. CDR3 sequence (DNA): TGTGCCAGCTCACCATCCACAGGGAATGAAGCTTTCTTT.

The chain joins TRBV7-3 to TRBJ2-5; 10 bases are a match to TRBD2. J lost 5 bases, V lost 1 base, and 10 bases had no gene match. The CDR3 has 17 amino acids. The germline gives CDR1 SGHTA, CDR2 FQGTGA. CDR3 loop: CASSLRAGGPITETQYF. The DNA of the CDR3 is TGTGCCAGCAGCTTAAGAGCGGGGGGGCCGATAACGGAGACCCAGTACTTC.

The J gene is TRBJ2-5, the V gene TRBV21-1. TRBV21-1 is described as a pseudogene. The CDR3 extends over 14 amino acids. The CDR3 sequence: CASRQQREQETQYF. DNA for the CDR3: TGTGCCAGCAGGCAACAGCGGGAACAAGAGACCCAGTACTTC.

The genes are TRBV25-1 and TRBJ2-1; D is possibly TRBD1 (5 bases). CDR1 MGHDK and CDR2 SYGVNS come from the germline V gene. The CDR3 is made up of 16 amino acids. Trimming left V 4 bases short and J 0 bases short, with 13 bases between. The CDR3 loop reads CASSGRQHLSYNEQFF. The CDR3 coding sequence is TGTGCCAGCAGTGGAAGACAGCACCTCTCCTACAATGAGCAGTTCTTC.

The chain carries TRBV6-5 and TRBJ2-7; 9 nucleotides align to TRBD2. The CDR3 runs to 13 residues. Germline CDR1 reads MNHEY; CDR2 reads SVGAGI. The trim removed 6 bases at V and 3 bases at J, leaving 3 bases unmatched. CDR3 loop: CASRRSGGYEQYF. CDR3 DNA sequence: TGTGCCAGCAGACGTAGCGGGGGCTACGAGCAGTACTTC.

This clonotype was counted between two and nine times. The rearrangement joins TRBV29-1 to TRBJ2-5; TRBD2 matches 9 bases. The V and J ends lost 3 bases and 1 base, in that order; junction bases with no gene match: 6. The CDR3 contains 15 residues. Per germline, CDR1 SQVTM and CDR2 ANQGSEA. CDR3 coding DNA: TGCAGCGTTGAGTTCCCTAGCGGGATCCAAGAGACCCAGTACTTC. It codes for CSVEFPSGIQETQYF.

On this clonotype: This may come from a read error, since a much larger clone is one base off. The CDR3 is CAISATSGMSEIQYF. In nucleotides, the CDR3 is TGTGCCATCAGTGCGACTAGCGGGATGTCTGAGATCCAGTACTTC. This chain joins TRBV10-3 and TRBJ2-5; TRBD2 aligns across 11 bases. Germline-derived CDR1 and CDR2 are ENHRY and SYGVKD. CDR3 length: 15 amino acids.

The genes are TRBV4-3 and TRBJ2-5; D ambiguous. The J call may be wrong; the DNA end is better matched by TRBJ2-1. Germline assignment: CDR1 LGHNA and CDR2 YSLEER. The CDR3 is 17 residues long. The chain's CDR3 is CASSQERVLTVPDEQFF. CDR3 coding DNA: TGCGCCAGCAGCCAAGAAAGGGTCCTCACGGTCCCCGATGAGCAGTTCTTC.

This clonotype is a singleton in its sample. CDR3 protein: CAISEPGYEKLFF. The DNA of the CDR3 is TGTGCCATCAGTGAACCAGGTTATGAAAAACTGTTTTTT. The J gene is TRBJ1-4, the V gene TRBV10-3; the D is unclear. Germline CDR1 reads ENHRY; CDR2 reads SYGVKD. The CDR3 contains 13 residues. V was pared by 3 bases and J by 6 bases, with 8 bases between.

This clonotype was found many times. The chain links TRBV15 to TRBJ1-4; the D gene is possibly TRBD1 (5 bases). V dropped 0 bases and J dropped 13 bases, with 18 bases sitting between them. This CDR3 has 15 amino acids. Germline lookup yields CDR1 LNHNV and CDR2 YYDKDF (reference sequence). The CDR3 reads CATSRDSIVGGLLFF. DNA for the CDR3: TGTGCCACCAGCAGAGATTCTATAGTTGGGGGGTTACTGTTTTTT.

This clonotype was counted between two and nine times. The chain employs TRBV20-1 and TRBJ2-5; the D is unclear. Looked up from germline, CDR1 is DFQATT and CDR2 is SNEGSKA (reference sequence). This CDR3 has 12 residues. The V gene lost 5 bases and the J gene lost 2 bases, with 9 bases spanning the gap. The CDR3 loop reads CSAVRRQETQYF. The CDR3 bases are TGCAGTGCTGTGAGACGTCAAGAGACCCAGTACTTC.

The chain links TRBV25-1 to TRBJ1-4, with TRBD1 identical over 7 bases. The J segment lost 4 bases and the V segment lost 6 bases, leaving 8 bases of the junction unmatched. The CDR3 is 15 amino acids. CDR1 is MGHDK and CDR2 is SYGVNS in the germline V gene. Here the CDR3 DNA reads TGTGCCAGCAGGGACCCGGGACAGCTTAATGAAAAACTGTTTTTT. It yields the protein CASRDPGQLNEKLFF.

The chain links TRBV27 to TRBJ1-5; no clear D gene. The length of the CDR3 is 14 residues. CDR1 and CDR2 from the germline V gene are MNHEY and SMNVEV (reference sequence). Deletions cut 8 bases from V and 1 base from J, with 12 bases between. The CDR3 DNA sequence: TGTGCCAGCGGAGAAGGGCCCAGCAATCAGCCCCAGCATTTT. Residues: CASGEGPSNQPQHF.

Written as DNA, the CDR3 is TGTGCCAGCAGTTTGGGACTAGCGGGAGGTTCGGCGTACGAGCAGTACTTC. It yields the protein CASSLGLAGGSAYEQYF. The chain links TRBV6-2 or TRBV6-3 to TRBJ2-7; 15 nucleotides match TRBD2. Looked up from germline, CDR1 is MNHEY and CDR2 is SVGEGT. CDR3 length: 17 residues. Losses at the gene ends were 4 bases for V and 4 bases for J; bases not matched to a gene: 8.

There are a few counts of this clonotype. The chain links TRBV20-1 to TRBJ2-4; 7 nucleotides match TRBD2. Trimming took 3 bases from V and 4 from J; bases not matched to a gene: 6. This CDR3 comprises 14 residues. Germline V CDR1 and CDR2: DFQATT, SNEGSKA (reference sequence). The CDR3 DNA reads TGCAGTGCTAGTCGCGGACTAGATAAAAACATTCAGTACTTC. This sequence encodes CSASRGLDKNIQYF.

There are a few counts of this clonotype. This chain uses TRBV24-1 with TRBJ2-2; D gene uncertain. Germline lookup yields CDR1 KGHDR and CDR2 SFDVKD. The CDR3 is 12 residues long. Deletions cut 4 bases from V and 6 bases from J, with 5 bases between. Here the CDR3 reads CATSEVPGELFF. The CDR3 region has the DNA TGTGCCACCAGTGAGGTTCCCGGGGAGCTGTTTTTT.

The chain has TRBV12-3 or TRBV12-4 and TRBJ2-3, with D maybe TRBD2 (6 bases). There are 17 residues in the CDR3. The V gene lost 3 bases and the J gene lost 4 bases, with 20 bases spanning the gap. CDR3 loop: CASSFRPLGGGADTQYF. The CDR3 DNA is TGTGCCAGCAGTTTTCGTCCCCTGGGGGGAGGAGCAGATACGCAGTATTTT.

This clonotype was counted only a few times. The chain links TRBV6-5 to TRBJ1-2, with 8 bases aligning to TRBD1. V lost 5 bases and J lost 2; bases outside the gene matches: 7. The germline V gene encodes CDR1 MNHEY and CDR2 SVGAGI. This CDR3 has 15 amino acids. The CDR3 loop is CASSEGTGRNYGYTF. DNA for the CDR3: TGTGCCAGCAGTGAGGGGACAGGAAGGAACTATGGCTACACCTTC.

The chain recombines TRBV14 with TRBJ2-5; D not certain. Trimming left V 6 bases short and J 5 bases short, with 16 bases between. The CDR3 extends over 14 amino acids. From germline, CDR1 is SGHDN and CDR2 FVKESK. CDR3 coding DNA: TGTGCCAGCAGTTATCTGAGACCCGGTGAGACCCAGTACTTC. This sequence encodes CASSYLRPGETQYF.

V is TRBV6-6 and J is TRBJ2-1; 8 nucleotides line up with TRBD1. The germline gives CDR1 MNHNY, CDR2 SVGAGI (reference sequence). The CDR3 consists of 10 residues. The V gene end was trimmed by 10 bases and the J gene end by 9 bases; junction bases not matched to a gene: 2. The chain's CDR3 is CATGGAEQFF. The CDR3 DNA reads as TGTGCCACAGGGGGCGCTGAGCAGTTCTTC.

Many counts were recorded for this clonotype. The V and J genes are TRBV20-1 and TRBJ2-5; 7 bases fit TRBD2. The germline gives CDR1 DFQATT, CDR2 SNEGSKA (reference sequence). This CDR3 is 15 amino acids long. V dropped 0 bases and J dropped 5; count of bases not matched to a gene: 9. For the CDR3, the DNA is TGCAGTGCTAGAGATCGTAAAGCGGGGTGGGAGACCCAGTACTTC. Residues: CSARDRKAGWETQYF.

This clonotype was counted only a few times. V gene TRBV4-1 combines with J gene TRBJ1-1; possibly TRBD1 for D (5 bases). Germline V gene lookup returns CDR1 MGHRA and CDR2 YSYEKL. V lost 2 bases and J lost 3, with 10 bases in between. The CDR3 length is 14 residues. The CDR3 region is CASSQPGRYTEAFF. CDR3 coding DNA: TGCGCCAGCAGCCAACCGGGACGGTACACTGAAGCTTTCTTT.

This chain uses TRBV6-2 or TRBV6-3 with TRBJ2-7, with TRBD2 matching 9 bases. Germline CDR1 is MNHEY and CDR2 is SVGEGT. J lost 0 bases, V lost 6 bases, and 3 bases had no gene match. This CDR3 comprises 14 residues. DNA of the CDR3: TGTGCCAGCAGCAGGACTAGCGCCTCCTACGAGCAGTACTTC. Amino acid sequence: CASSRTSASYEQYF.

The chain uses TRBV5-6 and TRBJ2-7; tentatively, D is TRBD2 (6 bases). The V end lost 2 bases, the J end lost 0 bases, and 15 bases lay between the germline ends. The length of the CDR3 is 16 residues. Germline assignment: CDR1 SGHDT and CDR2 YYEEEE. CDR3 nucleotides: TGTGCCAGCAGCTTAAGGAGGGGTCGGGACTCCTACGAGCAGTACTTC. Residues: CASSLRRGRDSYEQYF.

The sample holds many counts of this clonotype. This chain joins TRBV6-5 and TRBJ2-5; D gene uncertain. The CDR3 totals 13 residues. Deletions cut 6 bases from V and 7 bases from J, with 15 bases between. CDR1 is MNHEY, CDR2 SVGAGI, per germline. DNA of the CDR3: TGTGCCAGCAGACTCGCAGAATCAGGGACCCAGTACTTC. This codes for CASRLAESGTQYF.

The J gene is TRBJ2-1, the V gene TRBV5-1, with 8 bases fitting TRBD2. CDR3 size: 16 residues. Per the germline V gene, CDR1 is SGHRS and CDR2 is YFSETQ. V shed 4 bases and J 4 bases; nucleotides not matched to a gene: 10. CDR3 DNA sequence: TGCGCCAGCAGCCAGATGGCTGCGGGGGGTTACAATGAGCAGTTCTTC. Residues: CASSQMAAGGYNEQFF.

The chain couples TRBV7-6 to TRBJ2-5; D is unresolved. CDR1 and CDR2 from the germline V gene are SGHVS and FNYEAQ. The CDR3 has 15 amino acids. V was pared by 0 bases and J by 2 bases, with 10 bases between. CDR3 in DNA: TGTGCCAGCAGCTTAGCCGCATCGACTCAAGAGACCCAGTACTTC. Translation gives CASSLAASTQETQYF.

This chain uses TRBV6-1 with TRBJ1-1; no firm D call. CDR3 length equals 17 residues. The V gene lost 5 bases and the J gene lost 1 base, with 20 bases spanning the gap. Germline V CDR1 and CDR2: MNHNS, SASEGT. The CDR3 coding sequence is TGTGCCAGCAGTCCATCCCCTTCCTCGGGCTCGAACACTGAAGCTTTCTTT. As protein: CASSPSPSSGSNTEAFF.